The clone carrying this T cell receptor (beta chain) appeared a few times. Its antigen is currently unknown. Individual cDNA molecules each carried unique molecular identifiers attached by the library. TCRdb used MiXCR to reprocess the RACE reads, holding one entry per CDR3 protein. The top ten hold around 1.6% of the sample, which has around 110,000 distinct CDR3 sequences, around 12% seen once. Time point reported: pre-sensitization, week 0. Treatment given: therapeutic diphenylcyclopropenone sensitization with weekly scalp DPC. The sample originates from a study of human T cells and chemical hapten exposure. Study-level points and caveats: DPC sensitization produced no change in TCRs with frequency above 1 in 1000.

This specimen was whole blood, taken in connection with sensitization to the hapten diphenylcyclopropenone (DPC). The sequence came from a woman between 45 and 65 years old with alopecia areata. Some clones in this sample may be carry-over from other donors' samples.

The CDR3 spells CASSREGGAAEAFF. The CDR3 DNA reads as TGTGCCAGCAGTCGCGAAGGGGGCGCGGCTGAAGCTTTCTTT. The genes are TRBV2 and TRBJ1-1; 7 bases align to TRBD1. With V trimmed by 5 bases and J by 6 bases, 9 bases remained unmatched. The germline V gene has CDR1 SNHLY and CDR2 FYNNEI. The CDR3 runs 14 residues.